The 16 T cell receptor beta chains below were found in one sample sequenced in a study of early T cells in non-severe SARS-CoV-2 infection. TCRdb reprocessed the 5' RACE reads via MiXCR and lists one record per CDR3 protein. The sample yields approximately 70,000 distinct CDR3 sequences, about 10% seen once. This specimen was whole blood, taken at baseline. The source of these receptors is an adult who was a healthcare worker with PCR-confirmed SARS-CoV-2 infection or an uninfected control (not recorded which).

This clonotype has a handful of counts. V is TRBV7-6 and J is TRBJ2-2; D not resolved. This CDR3 is 11 amino acids long. Germline assignment: CDR1 SGHVS and CDR2 FNYEAQ. Trimming left V 1 base short and J 13 bases short, with 7 bases between. CDR3 bases: TGTGCCAGCAGCTTAGGGGCAGGGCTGTTTTTT. Translated, it gives CASSLGAGLFF.

In its sample, this clonotype was seen many times. The chain combines TRBV28 with TRBJ2-7; D tentatively reads TRBD1 or TRBD2 (5 bases each). Germline CDR1 is MDHEN and CDR2 is SYDVKM. V lost 4 bases to trimming and J lost 6 bases, with 16 bases between them. The CDR3 consists of 14 residues. The CDR3 DNA reads as TGTGCCAGCAGTTCCGTGGCCCGGGACGGCGAGCAGTACTTC. Amino acids: CASSSVARDGEQYF.

This chain connects TRBV5-1 to TRBJ2-3, with D unresolved. The CDR3 runs to 13 residues. The germline V gene has CDR1 SGHRS and CDR2 YFSETQ. V was cut by 0 bases and J by 4 bases, with 6 bases left in between. CDR3 nucleotides: TGCGCCAGCAGCTTGGGGCCCCCAGATACGCAGTATTTT. As protein: CASSLGPPDTQYF.

This clonotype is labeled medium-sized (0.01 to 0.1%). J is TRBJ2-3 and V is TRBV29-1, with TRBD1 identical over 7 bases. Germline V gene lookup returns CDR1 SQVTM and CDR2 ANQGSEA. V dropped 7 bases and J dropped 3; count of bases not matched to a gene: 10. CDR3 length: 14 amino acids. The CDR3 protein is CSAEKGRGTDTQYF. The CDR3 DNA is TGCAGCGCGGAAAAGGGCAGGGGGACAGATACGCAGTATTTT.

This clonotype was seen more than once but under ten times. The chain couples TRBV5-1 to TRBJ2-1, with TRBD2 matching over 12 bases. Per germline, CDR1 SGHRS and CDR2 YFSETQ. The CDR3 contains 14 residues. Trimming cost V 4 bases and J 10 bases; bases outside gene matches: 6. CDR3 region: CASSPRLAGEEQFF. CDR3 coding DNA: TGCGCCAGCAGCCCGCGACTAGCGGGGGAGGAGCAGTTCTTC.

This chain uses TRBV7-9 with TRBJ2-3; D gene unclear. Trimming pared 4 bases from V and 0 bases from J, leaving 11 bases between. This CDR3 contains 15 residues. The V gene's germline CDR1 is SEHNR and CDR2 FQNEAQ (reference sequence). The CDR3 sequence is CASSSQRSSTDTQYF. The CDR3, as DNA: TGTGCCAGCAGCTCCCAGCGATCTAGCACAGATACGCAGTATTTT.

This clonotype was counted ten times or more. The V and J genes are TRBV11-2 and TRBJ2-7; either TRBD1 or TRBD2 may supply D (5 bases each). CDR1 is SGHAT and CDR2 is FQNNGV in the germline V gene. Trimming left V 5 bases short and J 2 bases short, with 7 bases between. The CDR3 extends over 12 amino acids. The CDR3 spells CASSPGPYEQYF. CDR3 coding DNA: TGTGCCAGCAGCCCGGGACCCTACGAGCAGTACTTC.

This clonotype was counted only a few times. V and J are TRBV11-2 and TRBJ2-3; D is uncertain. Germline assignment: CDR1 SGHAT and CDR2 FQNNGV. The length of the CDR3 is 14 residues. Trimming stripped 2 bases from V and 5 bases from J, with 11 bases between. CDR3 protein: CASSLLRFRDTQYF. CDR3 nucleotides: TGTGCCAGCAGCTTATTAAGGTTCAGAGATACGCAGTATTTT.

Concerning this clonotype: One end of the junction does not line up with germline, which may come from a read error. This chain links TRBV20-1 with TRBJ2-1, with a possible D match to TRBD1 (6 bases). The CDR3 sequence is 14 residues long. The V gene's germline CDR1 is DFQATT and CDR2 SNEGSKA (reference sequence). CDR3 nucleotide sequence: TGCAGTGCTCGAGACCCTTTGGACAGAAAAGAGCAGTTCTTC. It encodes CSARDPLDRKEQFF.

On this clonotype: It is unclear where the CDR3 begins or ends on the DNA, so no DNA is shown, and the CDR3 is as TCRdb lists it. The rearrangement uses TRBV2 and TRBJ2-3; TRBD1 was called by the table and not checked on the DNA. Germline V gene lookup returns CDR1 SNHLY and CDR2 FYNNEI. The CDR3 is 14 residues long, ends included. CDR3 in amino acids: CASSFGPGSDTQYF.

This clonotype was seen only a few times. The V and J genes are TRBV5-1 and TRBJ2-1; no clear D. The germline CDR1 and CDR2 sequences are SGHRS and YFSETQ. This CDR3 has 14 amino acids. Trimming stripped 0 bases from V and 7 bases from J, with 11 bases between. The CDR3: CASSLVPGPNEQFF. As DNA, the CDR3 is TGCGCCAGCAGCTTGGTGCCCGGACCAAATGAGCAGTTCTTC.

This clonotype appeared a few times. V and J are TRBV2 and TRBJ2-3; 8 nucleotides line up with TRBD1. There are 15 residues in the CDR3. CDR1 and CDR2 (germline): SNHLY, FYNNEI. The ends lost 6 bases at V and 3 bases at J; junction bases unmatched: 8. CDR3 in DNA: TGTGCCAGCAGACCCTGGACAGGGCGGACAGATACGCAGTATTTT. Translated, it gives CASRPWTGRTDTQYF.

This clonotype was seen only a few times. V gene TRBV7-9 combines with J gene TRBJ2-3, with no clear D. The germline V gene encodes CDR1 SEHNR and CDR2 FQNEAQ (reference sequence). Trimming removed 5 bases from V and 2 bases from J, with 5 bases in between. This CDR3 is 12 amino acids long. The chain's CDR3 is CASSAVTDTQYF. CDR3 DNA sequence: TGTGCCAGCAGCGCAGTCACAGATACGCAGTATTTT.

In its sample, this clonotype was seen many times. J is TRBJ2-7 and V is TRBV3-1, with D hard to call. CDR1 is LGHDT, CDR2 YNNKEL, per germline (reference sequence). V was clipped by 3 bases and J by 7 bases, with 7 bases between them. This CDR3 spans 11 amino acids. CDR3 protein: CASSQTGEQYF. The CDR3 coding sequence is TGTGCCAGCAGCCAGACCGGGGAGCAGTACTTC.

This clonotype was seen a few times. The chain is built from TRBV13 and TRBJ2-1, with TRBD1 matching over 8 bases. The CDR3 has 13 amino acids. The germline gives CDR1 PRHDT, CDR2 FYEKMQ (reference sequence). Trimming cost V 6 bases and J 10 bases; bases outside gene matches: 8. This chain's CDR3 is CASSRIQGDEQFF. The CDR3, as DNA: TGTGCCAGCAGTAGGATACAGGGGGACGAGCAGTTCTTC.

This clonotype is deemed large. The CDR3 is CASSSGDYTEAFF. The CDR3 DNA sequence: TGTGCCAGCAGTTCCGGTGACTACACTGAAGCTTTCTTT. The V call is TRBV27, the J call TRBJ1-1, with D unclear. The CDR3 extends over 13 amino acids. Trimming removed 4 bases at V and 3 bases at J, with 9 bases between. CDR1 MNHEY and CDR2 SMNVEV come from the germline V gene (reference sequence).